This TCR beta chain came from a study of cytomegalovirus exposure and HLA in healthy donors. Study at large: Early released data had tens of millions of unique TCRs, all coming from HLA-typed donors. Study-wide findings and caveats: In a later analysis, DRB1 alleles had the most associated TCRs; HLA-C alleles the fewest.

In the PCR, 60 Vbeta and 13 Jbeta primers were used. Profiled with immunoSEQ multiplex PCR; TCRdb holds only in-frame clones, not every one. The repertoire holds about 100,000 clones, with about 68% as singletons. The table lists this clone with a few counts. Its target is not known. V lost 6 bases and J lost 5; bases outside the gene matches: 9. This CDR3 comprises 15 residues. CDR1 is SNHLY, CDR2 FYNNEI, per germline. This receptor was obtained from a man aged 30 to 39 in good health and CMV-seropositive. Sequencing was carried out using PBMCs. The J gene is TRBJ2-1, the V gene TRBV2; 8 bases map to TRBD2. The CDR3 bases are TGTGCCAGCAGGGAGCGGGGGCCCCAAAACAATGAGCAGTTCTTC. This sequence encodes CASRERGPQNNEQFF.